This T cell receptor beta chain was recorded in a study of cytomegalovirus exposure and HLA in healthy donors. Overall study: The 120 validation repertoires, a later analysis reported, used the same platform as the approximately 730 repertoires from the first cohort.

The CDR3 loop spans 15 amino acids. From germline, CDR1 is MNHNY and CDR2 SVGAGI (reference sequence). With V trimmed by 6 bases and J by 1 base, 4 bases remained unmatched. Only in-frame clones appear in the TCRdb table, and some are missing; sequencing was by immunoSEQ multiplex PCR. The data contain about 54,000 clones, approximately 89% of them singletons. This receptor was taken from a woman aged 18-35 years in good health and CMV-seropositive. The specimen was PBMCs. This chain uses TRBV6-6 with TRBJ2-3; the match to TRBD2 covers 10 bases. The CDR3: CASRAGLAGTDTQYF. CDR3 sequence (DNA): TGTGCCAGCAGGGCTGGACTAGCGGGCACAGATACGCAGTATTTT.